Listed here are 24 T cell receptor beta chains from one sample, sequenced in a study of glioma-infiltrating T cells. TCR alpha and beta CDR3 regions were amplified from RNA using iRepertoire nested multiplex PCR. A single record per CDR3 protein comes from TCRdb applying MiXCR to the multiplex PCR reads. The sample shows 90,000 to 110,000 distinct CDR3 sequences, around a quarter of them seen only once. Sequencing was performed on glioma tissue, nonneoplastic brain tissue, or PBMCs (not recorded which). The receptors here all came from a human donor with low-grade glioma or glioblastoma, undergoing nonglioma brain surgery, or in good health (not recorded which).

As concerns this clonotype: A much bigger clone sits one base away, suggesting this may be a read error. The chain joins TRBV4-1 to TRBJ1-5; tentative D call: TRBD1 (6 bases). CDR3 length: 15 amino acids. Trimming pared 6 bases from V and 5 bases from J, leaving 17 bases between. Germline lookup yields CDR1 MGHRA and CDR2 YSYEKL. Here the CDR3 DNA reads TGCGCCAGCAGTCTTGACCTGGGGGGCGATCAGCCCCAGCATTTT. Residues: CASSLDLGGDQPQHF.

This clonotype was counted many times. This CDR3 is CASTDTSYNEQFF. The CDR3 coding sequence is TGCGCCAGCACCGACACCTCCTACAATGAGCAGTTCTTC. This chain uses TRBV5-1 with TRBJ2-1; D uncertain. Germline lookup yields CDR1 SGHRS and CDR2 YFSETQ. The CDR3 contains 13 residues. V lost 6 bases and J 0 bases, leaving 7 bases between the germline ends.

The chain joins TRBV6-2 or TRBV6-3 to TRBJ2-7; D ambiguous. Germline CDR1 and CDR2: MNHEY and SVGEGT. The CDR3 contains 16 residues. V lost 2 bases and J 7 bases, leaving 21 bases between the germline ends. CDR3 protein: CASSYQSGLGMEEQYF. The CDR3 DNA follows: TGTGCCAGCAGTTACCAAAGTGGGCTGGGAATGGAGGAGCAGTACTTC.

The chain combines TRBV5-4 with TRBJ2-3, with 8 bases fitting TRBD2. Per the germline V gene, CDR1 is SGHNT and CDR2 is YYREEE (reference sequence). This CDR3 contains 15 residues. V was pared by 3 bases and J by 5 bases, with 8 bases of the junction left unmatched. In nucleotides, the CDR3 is TGTGCCAGCAGCTCCCGAGCGGGAGCGGGAGATACGCAGTATTTT. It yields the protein CASSSRAGAGDTQYF.

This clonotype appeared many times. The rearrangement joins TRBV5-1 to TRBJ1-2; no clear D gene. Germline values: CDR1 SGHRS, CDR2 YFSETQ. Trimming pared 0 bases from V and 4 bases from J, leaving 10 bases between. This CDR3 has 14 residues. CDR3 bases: TGCGCCAGCAGCTTGGCCGGCGGATCCTATGGCTACACCTTC. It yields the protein CASSLAGGSYGYTF.

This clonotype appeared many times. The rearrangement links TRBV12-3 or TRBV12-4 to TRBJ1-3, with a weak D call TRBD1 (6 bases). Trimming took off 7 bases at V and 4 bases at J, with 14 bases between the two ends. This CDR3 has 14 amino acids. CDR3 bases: TGTGCCAGCATCGAACAGGGCGCGGGAAACACCATATATTTT. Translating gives CASIEQGAGNTIYF.

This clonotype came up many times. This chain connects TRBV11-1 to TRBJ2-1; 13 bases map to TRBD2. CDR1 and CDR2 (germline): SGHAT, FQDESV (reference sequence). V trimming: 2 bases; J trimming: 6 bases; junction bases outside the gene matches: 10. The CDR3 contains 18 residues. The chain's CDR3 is CASSLFGTSGVGGNEQFF. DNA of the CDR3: TGTGCCAGCAGCTTATTTGGGACTAGCGGGGTGGGGGGCAATGAGCAGTTCTTC.

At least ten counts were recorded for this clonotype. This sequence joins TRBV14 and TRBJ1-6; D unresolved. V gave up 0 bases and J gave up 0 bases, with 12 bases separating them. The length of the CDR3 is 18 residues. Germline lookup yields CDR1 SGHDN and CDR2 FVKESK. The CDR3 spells CASSQDSPVYSYNSPLHF. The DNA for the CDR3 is TGTGCCAGCAGCCAAGATAGCCCAGTTTACTCCTATAATTCACCCCTCCACTTT.

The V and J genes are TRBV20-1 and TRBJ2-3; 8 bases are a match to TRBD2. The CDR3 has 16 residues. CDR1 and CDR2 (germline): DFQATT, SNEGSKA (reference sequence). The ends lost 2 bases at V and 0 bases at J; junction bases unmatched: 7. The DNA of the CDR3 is TGCAGTGCTAGACTAGCGGGTGGGATTAGCACAGATACGCAGTATTTT. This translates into CSARLAGGISTDTQYF.

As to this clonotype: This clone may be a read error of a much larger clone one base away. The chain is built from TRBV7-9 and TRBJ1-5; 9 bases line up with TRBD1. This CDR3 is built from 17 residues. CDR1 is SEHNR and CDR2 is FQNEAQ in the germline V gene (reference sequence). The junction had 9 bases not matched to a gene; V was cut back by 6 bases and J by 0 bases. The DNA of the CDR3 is TGTGCCAGCAGTCCGGACAGGGGTTCCCATAGCAATCAGCCCCAGCATTTT. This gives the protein CASSPDRGSHSNQPQHF. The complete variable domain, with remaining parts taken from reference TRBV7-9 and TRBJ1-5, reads DTGVSQNPRHKITKRGQNVTFRCDPISEHNRLYWYRQTLGQGPEFLTYFQNEAQLEKSRLLSDRFSAERPKGSFSTLEIQRTEQGDSAMYLCASSPDRGSHSNQPQHFGDGTRLSIL.

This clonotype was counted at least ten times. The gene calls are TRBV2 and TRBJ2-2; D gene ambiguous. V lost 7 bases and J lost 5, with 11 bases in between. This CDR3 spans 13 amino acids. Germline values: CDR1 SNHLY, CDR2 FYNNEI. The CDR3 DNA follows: TGTGCCAGCAAGGAAAGTTGGACCGGGGAGCTGTTTTTT. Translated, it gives CASKESWTGELFF.

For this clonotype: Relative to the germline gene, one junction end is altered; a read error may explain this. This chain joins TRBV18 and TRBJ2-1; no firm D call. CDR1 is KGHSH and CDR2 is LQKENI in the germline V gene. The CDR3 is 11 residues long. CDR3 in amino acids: CAISPKDEQFF. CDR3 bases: TGTGCCATCTCACCTAAGGATGAGCAGTTCTTC. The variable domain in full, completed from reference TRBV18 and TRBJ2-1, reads NAGVMQNPRHLVRRRGQEARLRCSPMKGHSHVYWYRQLPEEGLKFMVYLQKENIIDESGMPKERFSAEFPKEGPSILRIQQVVRGDSAAYFCAISPKDEQFFGPGTRLTVL.

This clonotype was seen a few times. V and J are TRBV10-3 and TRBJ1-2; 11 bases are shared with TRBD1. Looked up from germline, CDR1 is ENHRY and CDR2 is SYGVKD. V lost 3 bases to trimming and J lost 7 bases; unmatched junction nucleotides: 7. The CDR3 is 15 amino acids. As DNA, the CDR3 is TGTGCCATCAGTGATCAGGGACAGGGGGTCGGTGGCTACACCTTC. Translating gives CAISDQGQGVGGYTF.

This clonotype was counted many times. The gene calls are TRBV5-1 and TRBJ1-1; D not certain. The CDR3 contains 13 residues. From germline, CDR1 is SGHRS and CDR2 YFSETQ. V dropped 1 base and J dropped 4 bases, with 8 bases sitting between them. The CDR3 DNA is TGCGCCAGCAGCTTGTTAGAGGCCACTGAAGCTTTCTTT. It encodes CASSLLEATEAFF.

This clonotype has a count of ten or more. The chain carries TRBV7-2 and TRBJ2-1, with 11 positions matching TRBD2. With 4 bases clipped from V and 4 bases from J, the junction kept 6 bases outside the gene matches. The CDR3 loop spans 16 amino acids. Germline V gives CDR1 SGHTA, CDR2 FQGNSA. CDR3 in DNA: TGTGCCAGCAGCTCCTCTAGCGGGGGGTCATACAATGAGCAGTTCTTC. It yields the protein CASSSSSGGSYNEQFF.

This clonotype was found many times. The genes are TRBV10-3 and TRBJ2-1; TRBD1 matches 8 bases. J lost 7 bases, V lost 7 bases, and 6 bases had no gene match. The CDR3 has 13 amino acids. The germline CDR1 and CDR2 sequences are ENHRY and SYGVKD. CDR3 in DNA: TGTGCCATCATGGGACAGGAGTGGAATGAGCAGTTCTTC. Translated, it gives CAIMGQEWNEQFF.

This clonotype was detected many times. CDR3 in DNA: TGTGCCAGCAGTTACGGGGCTCACGAGCAGTACTTC. Its protein is CASSYGAHEQYF. The V call is TRBV6-2 or TRBV6-3, the J call TRBJ2-7; D is perhaps TRBD1 (5 bases). Germline lookup yields CDR1 MNHEY and CDR2 SVGEGT. V lost 2 bases, J lost 5 bases, and 7 bases lay in between. The CDR3 is made up of 12 amino acids.

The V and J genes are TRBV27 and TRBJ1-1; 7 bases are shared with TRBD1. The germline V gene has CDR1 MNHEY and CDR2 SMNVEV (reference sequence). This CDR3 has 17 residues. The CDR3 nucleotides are TGTGTTAGCAGTCCTATTACCTCAGGGGGGGCGTACACTGAAGCTTTCTTT. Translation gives CVSSPITSGGAYTEAFF.

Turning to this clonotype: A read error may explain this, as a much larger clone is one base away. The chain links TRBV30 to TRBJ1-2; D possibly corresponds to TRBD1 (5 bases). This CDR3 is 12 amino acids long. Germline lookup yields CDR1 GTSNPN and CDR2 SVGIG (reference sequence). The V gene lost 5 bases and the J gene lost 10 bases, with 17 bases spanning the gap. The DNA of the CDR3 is TGTGCCTGGGAGCTGGGACTTAATGACTACACCTTC. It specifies CAWELGLNDYTF. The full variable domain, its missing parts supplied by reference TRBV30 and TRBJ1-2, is SQTIHQWPATLVQPVGSPLSLECTVEGTSNPNLYWYRQAAGRGLQLLFYSVGIGQISSEVPQNLSASRPQDRQFILSSKKLLLSDSGFYLCAWELGLNDYTFGSGTRLTVV.

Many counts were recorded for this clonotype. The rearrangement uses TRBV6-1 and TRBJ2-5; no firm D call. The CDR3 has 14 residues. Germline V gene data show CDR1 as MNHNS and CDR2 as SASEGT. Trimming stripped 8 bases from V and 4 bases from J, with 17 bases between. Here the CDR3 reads CASVLRVSGETQYF. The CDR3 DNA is TGTGCCAGCGTCTTAAGGGTTTCGGGAGAGACCCAGTACTTC.

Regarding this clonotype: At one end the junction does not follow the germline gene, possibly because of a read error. The CDR3 DNA reads as TGTGCCAGCAGTTACTCTCTGACATTATCCGGAAACACCATATATTTC. It yields the protein CASSYSLTLSGNTIYF. The chain carries TRBV6-2 or TRBV6-3 and TRBJ1-3; D unclear. The CDR3 spans 16 residues. Per the germline V gene, CDR1 is MNHEY and CDR2 is SVGEGT.

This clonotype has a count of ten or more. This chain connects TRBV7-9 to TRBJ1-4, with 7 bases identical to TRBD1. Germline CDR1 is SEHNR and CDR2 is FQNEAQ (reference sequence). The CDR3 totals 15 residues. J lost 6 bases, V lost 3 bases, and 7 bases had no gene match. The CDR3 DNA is TGTGCCAGCAGCTTCGGAGGAGGGGGCGATGAAAAACTGTTTTTT. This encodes CASSFGGGGDEKLFF. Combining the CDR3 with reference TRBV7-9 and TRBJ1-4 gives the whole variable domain DTGVSQNPRHKITKRGQNVTFRCDPISEHNRLYWYRQTLGQGPEFLTYFQNEAQLEKSRLLSDRFSAERPKGSFSTLEIQRTEQGDSAMYLCASSFGGGGDEKLFFGSGTQLSVL.

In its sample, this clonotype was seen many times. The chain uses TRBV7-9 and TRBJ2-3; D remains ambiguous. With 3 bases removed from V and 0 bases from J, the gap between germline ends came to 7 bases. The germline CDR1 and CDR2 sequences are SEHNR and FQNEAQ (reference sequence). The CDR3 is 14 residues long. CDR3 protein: CASSFSRSTDTQYF. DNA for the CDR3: TGTGCCAGCAGCTTTAGCAGAAGCACAGATACGCAGTATTTT.

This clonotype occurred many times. The CDR3 coding sequence is TGTGCCAGCAGCCGATCGGGGGCCAATAATTCACCCCTCCACTTT. Its protein product is CASSRSGANNSPLHF. The V gene is TRBV28, the J gene TRBJ1-6, with a tentative D call TRBD1 (6 bases). V was shortened by 6 bases and J by 5 bases, with 14 bases between the two germline ends. Looked up from germline, CDR1 is MDHEN and CDR2 is SYDVKM. The CDR3 has 15 residues.